The T cell receptor (beta chain) described here comes from a study of blood T cell repertoires in COVID-19. Original data processing: Estimation of nucleated cell counts relied on the amplification of reference gene primers. Data came from immunoSEQ multiplex PCR; TCRdb stores just in-frame clones and leaves some out. The DNA gave D and trimming, while V, J and clone size come from that table. This sample has roughly 170,000 clones, with under 90% found just once. This CDR3 has 16 amino acids. V was shortened by 3 bases and J by 2 bases, with 17 bases between the two germline ends. Germline V lookup: CDR1 SGDLS, CDR2 YYNGEE. The recovered donors of Cohort 3 showed two negative PCRs, clearance, or symptom resolution.

Sample: PBMCs or T cells enriched from blood (not recorded which). This receptor was identified in a man aged 60 to 69 who had recovered from COVID-19. The rearrangement joins TRBV9 to TRBJ1-1; weak D call: TRBD1 (6 bases). The CDR3 sequence is CASSAQRTGTNTEAFF. CDR3 nucleotides: TGTGCCAGCAGCGCGCAACGAACAGGGACAAACACTGAAGCTTTCTTT. Drawing the rest from reference TRBV9 and TRBJ1-1, the complete variable domain is DSGVTQTPKHLITATGQRVTLRCSPRSGDLSVYWYQQSLDQGLQFLIQYYNGEERAKGNILERFSAQQFPDLHSELNLSSLELGDSALYFCASSAQRTGTNTEAFFGQGTRLTVV.